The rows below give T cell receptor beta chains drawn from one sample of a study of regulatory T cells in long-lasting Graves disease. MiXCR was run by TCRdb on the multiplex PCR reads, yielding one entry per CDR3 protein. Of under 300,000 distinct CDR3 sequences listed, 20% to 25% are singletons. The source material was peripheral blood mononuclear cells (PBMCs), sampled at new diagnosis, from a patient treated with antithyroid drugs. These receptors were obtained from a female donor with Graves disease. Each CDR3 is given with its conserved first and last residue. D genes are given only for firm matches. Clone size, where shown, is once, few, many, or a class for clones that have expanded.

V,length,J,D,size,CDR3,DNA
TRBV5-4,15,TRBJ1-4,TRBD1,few,CASSRLAGGDEKLFF,TGTGCCAGCAGCCGACTGGCAGGGGGAGACGAAAAACTGTTTTTT
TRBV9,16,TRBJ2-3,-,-,CASSVGPGEGADTQYF,TGTGCCAGCAGCGTAGGCCCGGGCGAGGGGGCAGATACGCAGTATTTT
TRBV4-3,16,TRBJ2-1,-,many,CASSQKSQRGYNEQFF,TGCGCCAGCAGCCAGAAATCGCAACGAGGCTACAATGAGCAGTTCTTC
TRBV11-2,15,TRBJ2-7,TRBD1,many,CASSLAGQGSYEQYF,TGTGCCAGCAGCTTAGCGGGACAGGGTTCCTACGAGCAGTACTTC
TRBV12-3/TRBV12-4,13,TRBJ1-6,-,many,CASSFLLGSPLHF,TGTGCCAGCAGTTTCTTATTGGGTTCACCCCTCCACTTT
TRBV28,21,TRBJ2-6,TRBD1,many,CASSLYIYSRQGSSGANVLTF,TGTGCCAGCAGTTTATATATCTACTCCCGACAGGGGAGCTCTGGGGCCAACGTCCTGACTTTC
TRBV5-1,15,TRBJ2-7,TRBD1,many,CASSLGGTGPYEQYF,TGCGCCAGCAGCTTGGGGGGGACAGGGCCCTACGAGCAGTACTTC
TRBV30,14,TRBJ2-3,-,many,CAWRLGHSTDTQYF,TGTGCCTGGAGATTGGGACATAGCACAGATACGCAGTATTTT
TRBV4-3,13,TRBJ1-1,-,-,CASSQVGGTEAFF,TGCGCCAGCAGCCAAGTGGGGGGCACTGAAGCTTTCTTT
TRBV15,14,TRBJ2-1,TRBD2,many,CATGAGGSYNEQFF,TGTGCCACCGGAGCGGGAGGCTCCTACAATGAGCAGTTCTTC
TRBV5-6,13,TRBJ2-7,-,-,CASRGRGAYEQYF,TGTGCCAGCAGAGGACGGGGAGCCTACGAGCAGTACTTC
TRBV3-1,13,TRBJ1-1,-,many,CASSQGSGRGAFF,TGTGCCAGCAGCCAAGGGTCGGGGAGGGGAGCTTTCTTT
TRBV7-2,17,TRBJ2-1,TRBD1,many,CASSNPTGGTSYNEQFF,TGTGCCAGCAGCAACCCGACAGGGGGAACATCCTACAATGAGCAGTTCTTC
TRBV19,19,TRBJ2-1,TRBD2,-,CASSRRGTSGKGGYNEQFF,TGTGCCAGTAGTAGGAGGGGGACTAGCGGGAAGGGGGGCTACAATGAGCAGTTCTTC
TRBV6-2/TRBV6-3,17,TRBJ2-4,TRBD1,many,CASSYSPTGPAKNIQYF,TGTGCCAGCAGTTACTCACCGACAGGGCCGGCCAAAAACATTCAGTACTTC
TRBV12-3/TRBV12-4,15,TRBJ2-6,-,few,CASSVQASGAYVLTF,TGTGCCAGCAGTGTACAGGCCTCTGGGGCCTACGTCCTGACTTTC
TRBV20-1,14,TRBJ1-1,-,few,CSARDQKGHTEAFF,TGCAGTGCTAGAGATCAGAAGGGCCACACTGAAGCTTTCTTT
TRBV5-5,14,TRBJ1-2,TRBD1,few,CASSLIGGGGGYTF,TGTGCCAGCAGCTTGATAGGGGGCGGCGGCGGCTACACCTTC
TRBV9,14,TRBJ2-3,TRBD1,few,CASSTDRGRDTQYF,TGTGCCAGCAGCACGGACAGGGGGCGAGATACGCAGTATTTT
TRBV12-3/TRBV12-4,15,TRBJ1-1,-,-,CASSLRSTRNTEAFF,TGTGCCAGCAGCTTGAGGTCGACAAGGAACACTGAAGCTTTCTTT
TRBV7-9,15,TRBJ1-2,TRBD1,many,CASSFAGQGNYGYTF,TGTGCCAGCAGTTTCGCGGGACAGGGGAACTATGGCTACACCTTC
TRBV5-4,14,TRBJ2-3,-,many,CASRATLMRNTQYF,TGTGCCAGCAGGGCAACCCTGATGAGGAATACGCAGTATTTT
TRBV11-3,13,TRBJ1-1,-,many,CASSWTVNTEAFF,TGTGCCAGCAGTTGGACAGTGAACACTGAAGCTTTCTTT
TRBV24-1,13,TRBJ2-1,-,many,CATSEQGYNEQFF,TGTGCCACCAGTGAACAGGGATACAATGAGCAGTTCTTC
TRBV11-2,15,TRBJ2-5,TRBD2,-,CASSLLAGVQETQYF,TGTGCCAGCAGCTTACTAGCGGGAGTGCAGGAGACCCAGTACTTC
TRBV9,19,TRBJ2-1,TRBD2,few,CASSGGLAGGLSSYNEQFF,TGTGCCAGCAGCGGGGGACTAGCGGGGGGGCTTAGCTCCTACAATGAGCAGTTCTTC
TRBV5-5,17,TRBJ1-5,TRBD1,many,CASSYGTGDVRGQPQHF,TGTGCCAGCAGCTACGGGACAGGGGATGTGCGTGGTCAGCCCCAGCATTTT
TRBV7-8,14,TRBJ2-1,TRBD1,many,CASSPRQGAGEQFF,TGTGCCAGCAGCCCCAGACAGGGGGCAGGTGAGCAGTTCTTC
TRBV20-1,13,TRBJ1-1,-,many,CSATDTVNTEAFF,TGCAGTGCCACCGACACGGTTAACACTGAAGCTTTCTTT
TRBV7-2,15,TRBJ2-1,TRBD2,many,CASSISSGDYNEQFF,TGTGCCAGCAGCATTTCTAGCGGGGATTACAATGAGCAGTTCTTC
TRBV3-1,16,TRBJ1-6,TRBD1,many,CASSQGTGATNSPLHF,TGTGCCAGCAGCCAAGGTACAGGGGCGACGAATTCACCCCTCCACTTT
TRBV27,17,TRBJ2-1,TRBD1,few,CASSLSGTGGSYNEQFF,TGTGCCAGCAGTTTATCCGGGACAGGGGGCTCCTACAATGAGCAGTTCTTC
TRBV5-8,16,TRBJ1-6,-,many,CASSLVGAGRGSPLHF,TGTGCCAGCAGCTTGGTGGGAGCCGGGAGGGGATCACCCCTCCACTTT
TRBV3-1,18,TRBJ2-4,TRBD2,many,CASSPLGGAGGVKNIQYF,TGTGCCAGCAGCCCCCTGGGGGGTGCGGGGGGCGTTAAAAACATTCAGTACTTC
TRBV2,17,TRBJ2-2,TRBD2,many,CASSESAGGPNTGELFF,TGTGCCAGCAGTGAAAGCGCGGGGGGCCCAAATACCGGGGAGCTGTTTTTT
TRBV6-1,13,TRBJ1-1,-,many,CASKDRYNTEAFF,TGTGCCAGCAAAGACAGGTATAACACTGAAGCTTTCTTT
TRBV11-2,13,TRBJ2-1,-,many,CASSFGDYNEQFF,TGTGCCAGCAGCTTCGGGGATTACAATGAGCAGTTCTTC
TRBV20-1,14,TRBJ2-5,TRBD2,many,CSARLAGTQETQYF,TGCAGTGCTAGACTAGCGGGGACCCAAGAGACCCAGTACTTC
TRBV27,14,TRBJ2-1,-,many,CASSLGTGNNEQFF,TGTGCCAGCAGTTTAGGGACCGGCAACAATGAGCAGTTCTTC
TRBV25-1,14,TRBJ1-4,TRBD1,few,CASRRQGTNEKLFF,TGTGCCAGCAGACGACAGGGAACTAATGAAAAACTGTTTTTT
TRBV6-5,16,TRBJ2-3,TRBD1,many,CASSYFGTGDSDTQYF,TGTGCCAGCAGTTACTTCGGGACAGGGGATTCAGATACGCAGTATTTT
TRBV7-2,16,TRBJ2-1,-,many,CASGLARLAGVGEQFF,TGTGCCAGCGGCTTAGCGCGGTTGGCAGGGGTGGGTGAGCAGTTCTTC
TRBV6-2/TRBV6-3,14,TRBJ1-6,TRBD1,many,CASNQQGVGSPLHF,TGTGCCAGCAACCAACAGGGGGTTGGTTCACCCCTCCACTTT
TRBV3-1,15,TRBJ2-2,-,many,CASSQVARDTGELFF,TGTGCCAGCAGCCAAGTCGCTCGGGACACCGGGGAGCTGTTTTTT
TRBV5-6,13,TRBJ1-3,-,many,CASSLVGYNTIYF,TGTGCCAGCAGCTTGGTTGGCTACAACACCATATATTTT
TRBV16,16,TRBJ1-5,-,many,CASSYGQTYSNQPQHF,TGTGCCAGCAGCTACGGACAAACTTATAGCAATCAGCCCCAGCATTTT